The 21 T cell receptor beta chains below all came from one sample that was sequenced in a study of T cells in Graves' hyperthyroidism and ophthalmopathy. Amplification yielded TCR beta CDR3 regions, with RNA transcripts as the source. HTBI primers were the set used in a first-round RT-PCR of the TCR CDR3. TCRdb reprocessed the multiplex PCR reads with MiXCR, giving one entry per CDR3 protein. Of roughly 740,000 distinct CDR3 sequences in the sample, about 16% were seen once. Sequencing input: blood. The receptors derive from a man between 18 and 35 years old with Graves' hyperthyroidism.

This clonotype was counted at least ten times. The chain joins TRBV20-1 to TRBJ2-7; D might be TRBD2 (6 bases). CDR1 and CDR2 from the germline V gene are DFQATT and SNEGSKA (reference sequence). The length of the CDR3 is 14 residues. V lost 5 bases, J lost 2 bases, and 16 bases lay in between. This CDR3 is CSAGSSGEPYEQYF. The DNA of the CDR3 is TGCAGTGCTGGGAGTAGCGGAGAACCCTACGAGCAGTACTTC.

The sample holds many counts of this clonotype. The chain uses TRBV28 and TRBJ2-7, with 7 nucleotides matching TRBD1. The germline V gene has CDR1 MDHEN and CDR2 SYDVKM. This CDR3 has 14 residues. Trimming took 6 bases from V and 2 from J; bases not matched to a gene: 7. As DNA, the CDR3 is TGTGCCAGCAGCAACAGGGGTCAGACCTACGAGCAGTACTTC. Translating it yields CASSNRGQTYEQYF.

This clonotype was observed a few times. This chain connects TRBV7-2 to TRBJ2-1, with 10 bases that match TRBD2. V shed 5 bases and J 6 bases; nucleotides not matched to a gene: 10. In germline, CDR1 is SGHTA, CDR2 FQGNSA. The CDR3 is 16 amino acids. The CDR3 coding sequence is TGTGCCAGCAGCCGAGCCGGAGCTAGCGGGAGCAATGAGCAGTTCTTC. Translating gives CASSRAGASGSNEQFF.

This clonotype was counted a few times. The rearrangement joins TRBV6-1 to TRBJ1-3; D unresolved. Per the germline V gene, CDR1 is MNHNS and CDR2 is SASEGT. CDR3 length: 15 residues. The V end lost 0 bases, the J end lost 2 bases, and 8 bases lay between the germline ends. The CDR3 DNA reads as TGTGCCAGCAGTGAAGCGTCAGGAGCTGGAAACACCATATATTTT. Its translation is CASSEASGAGNTIYF.

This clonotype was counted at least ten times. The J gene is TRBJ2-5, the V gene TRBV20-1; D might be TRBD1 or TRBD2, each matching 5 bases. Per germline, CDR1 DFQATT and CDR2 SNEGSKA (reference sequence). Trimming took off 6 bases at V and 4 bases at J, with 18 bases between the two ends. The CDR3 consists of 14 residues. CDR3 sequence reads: CSAPDIRRGETQYF. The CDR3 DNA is TGCAGTGCCCCGGACATCCGTCGGGGAGAGACCCAGTACTTC.

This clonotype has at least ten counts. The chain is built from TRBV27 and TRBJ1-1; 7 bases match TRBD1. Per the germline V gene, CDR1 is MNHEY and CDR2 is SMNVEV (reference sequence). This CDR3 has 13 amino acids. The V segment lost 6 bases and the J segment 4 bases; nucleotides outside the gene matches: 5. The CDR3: CASRMTGTTEAFF. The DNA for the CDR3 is TGTGCCAGCAGGATGACAGGGACCACTGAAGCTTTCTTT.

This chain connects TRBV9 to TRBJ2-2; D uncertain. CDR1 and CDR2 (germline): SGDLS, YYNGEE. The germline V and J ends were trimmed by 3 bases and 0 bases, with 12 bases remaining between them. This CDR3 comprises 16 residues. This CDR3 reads CASSAYMYPNTGELFF. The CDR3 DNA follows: TGTGCCAGCAGCGCCTACATGTACCCGAACACCGGGGAGCTGTTTTTT.

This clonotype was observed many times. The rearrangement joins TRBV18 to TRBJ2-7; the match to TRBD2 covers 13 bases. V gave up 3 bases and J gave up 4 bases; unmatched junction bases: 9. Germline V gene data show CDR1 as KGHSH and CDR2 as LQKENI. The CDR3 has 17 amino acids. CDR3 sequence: CASSPGTSGMGAYEQYF. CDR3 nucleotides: TGTGCCAGCTCACCGGGGACTAGCGGGATGGGTGCGTACGAGCAGTACTTC.

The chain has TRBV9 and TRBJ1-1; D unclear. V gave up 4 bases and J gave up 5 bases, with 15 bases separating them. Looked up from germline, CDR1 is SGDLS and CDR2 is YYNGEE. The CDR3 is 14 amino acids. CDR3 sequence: CASSPRESVTEAFF. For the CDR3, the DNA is TGTGCCAGCAGCCCTAGGGAATCGGTTACTGAAGCTTTCTTT.

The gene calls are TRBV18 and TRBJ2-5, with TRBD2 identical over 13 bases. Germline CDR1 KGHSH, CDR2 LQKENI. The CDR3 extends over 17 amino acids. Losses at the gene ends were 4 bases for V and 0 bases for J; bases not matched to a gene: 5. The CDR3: CASSRRTSGRNQETQYF. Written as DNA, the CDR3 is TGTGCCAGCTCACGTAGGACTAGCGGGAGAAACCAAGAGACCCAGTACTTC. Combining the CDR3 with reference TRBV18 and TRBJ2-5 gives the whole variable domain NAGVMQNPRHLVRRRGQEARLRCSPMKGHSHVYWYRQLPEEGLKFMVYLQKENIIDESGMPKERFSAEFPKEGPSILRIQQVVRGDSAAYFCASSRRTSGRNQETQYFGPGTRLLVL.

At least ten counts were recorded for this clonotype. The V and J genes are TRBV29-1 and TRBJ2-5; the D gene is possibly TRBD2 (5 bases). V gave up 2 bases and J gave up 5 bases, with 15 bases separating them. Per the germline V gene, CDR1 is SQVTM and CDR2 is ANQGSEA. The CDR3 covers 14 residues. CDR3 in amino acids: CSVEYLRRGETQYF. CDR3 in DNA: TGCAGCGTTGAATATTTACGGAGAGGGGAGACCCAGTACTTC.

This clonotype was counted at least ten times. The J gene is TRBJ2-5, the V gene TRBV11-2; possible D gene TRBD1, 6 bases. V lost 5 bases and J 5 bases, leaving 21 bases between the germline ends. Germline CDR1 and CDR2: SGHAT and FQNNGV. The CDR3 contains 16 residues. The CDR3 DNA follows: TGTGCCAGCAGCACGGGTCAGGGGCCGAACGGGGAGACCCAGTACTTC. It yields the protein CASSTGQGPNGETQYF.

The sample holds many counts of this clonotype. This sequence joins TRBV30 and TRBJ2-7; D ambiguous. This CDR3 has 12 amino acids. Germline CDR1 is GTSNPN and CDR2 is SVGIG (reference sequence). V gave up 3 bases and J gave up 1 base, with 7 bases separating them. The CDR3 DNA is TGTGCCTGGAGCGCGGTGTCCTACGAGCAGTACTTC. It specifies CAWSAVSYEQYF.

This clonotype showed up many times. The chain's CDR3 is CSARGGGTYEQYF. The CDR3 coding sequence is TGCAGTGCTAGAGGGGGAGGGACCTACGAGCAGTACTTC. V is TRBV20-1 and J is TRBJ2-7, with 7 bases matching TRBD2. Per the germline V gene, CDR1 is DFQATT and CDR2 is SNEGSKA (reference sequence). The ends lost 1 base at V and 2 bases at J; junction bases unmatched: 2. This CDR3 has 13 residues.

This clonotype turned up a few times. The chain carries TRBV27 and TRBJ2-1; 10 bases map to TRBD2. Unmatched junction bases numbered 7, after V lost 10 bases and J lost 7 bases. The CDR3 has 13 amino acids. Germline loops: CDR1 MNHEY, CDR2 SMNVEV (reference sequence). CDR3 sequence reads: CATRTSGGNEQFF. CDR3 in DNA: TGTGCCACTCGGACTAGCGGAGGTAATGAGCAGTTCTTC.

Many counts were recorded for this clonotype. CDR3 sequence: CASSRTSGEGDTQYF. For the CDR3, the DNA is TGTGCCAGCAGCCGGACTAGCGGAGAGGGGGATACGCAGTATTTT. The chain carries TRBV3-1 and TRBJ2-3, with 10 positions matching TRBD2. CDR1 LGHDT and CDR2 YNNKEL come from the germline V gene (reference sequence). The CDR3 sequence is 15 residues long. V shed 4 bases, J shed 6 bases, and the junction held 7 bases outside the gene matches.

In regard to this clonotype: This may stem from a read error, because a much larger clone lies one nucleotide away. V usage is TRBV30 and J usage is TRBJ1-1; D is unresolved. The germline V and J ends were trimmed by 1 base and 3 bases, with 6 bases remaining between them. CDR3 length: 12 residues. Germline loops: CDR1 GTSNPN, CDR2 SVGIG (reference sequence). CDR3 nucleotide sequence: TGTGCCTGGAGTGAAGAGGACACTGAAGCTTTCTTT. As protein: CAWSEEDTEAFF.

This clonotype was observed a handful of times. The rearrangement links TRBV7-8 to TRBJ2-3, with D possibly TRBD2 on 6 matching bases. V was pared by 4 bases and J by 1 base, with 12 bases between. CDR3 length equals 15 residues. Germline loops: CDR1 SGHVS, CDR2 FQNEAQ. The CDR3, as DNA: TGTGCCAGCAGCTCCGGGGTAGCGGGCACAGATACGCAGTATTTT. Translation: CASSSGVAGTDTQYF.

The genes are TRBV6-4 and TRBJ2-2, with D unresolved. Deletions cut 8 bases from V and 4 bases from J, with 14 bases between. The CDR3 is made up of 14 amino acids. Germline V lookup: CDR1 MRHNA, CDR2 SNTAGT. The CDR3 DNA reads TGTGCCAGCCGGAGAGACATCCTCACCGGGGAGCTGTTTTTT. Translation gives CASRRDILTGELFF.

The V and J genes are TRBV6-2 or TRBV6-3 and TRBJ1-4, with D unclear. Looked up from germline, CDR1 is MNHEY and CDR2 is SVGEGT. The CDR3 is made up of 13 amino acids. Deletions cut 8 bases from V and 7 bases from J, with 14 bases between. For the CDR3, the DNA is TGTGCCAGCGCTCCTGGCCGGATTGAAAAACTGTTTTTT. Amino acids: CASAPGRIEKLFF.

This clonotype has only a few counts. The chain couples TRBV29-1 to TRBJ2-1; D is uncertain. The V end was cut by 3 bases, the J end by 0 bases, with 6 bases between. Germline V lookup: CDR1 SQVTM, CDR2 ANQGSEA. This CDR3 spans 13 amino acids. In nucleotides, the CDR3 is TGCAGCGTTGACTGGATCTCCTACAATGAGCAGTTCTTC. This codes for CSVDWISYNEQFF.